These T cell receptor beta chains were read from a single sample in a study of T cells in Graves' hyperthyroidism and ophthalmopathy. TCRdb called the multiplex PCR reads again in MiXCR, with one record for every CDR3 protein. The sample shows about 210,000 distinct CDR3 sequences, approximately 17% of them seen only once. Sequencing was performed on blood. These receptor sequences come from a man aged 50 or older with Graves' hyperthyroidism. The CDR3 runs from the conserved cysteine through the conserved F or W. The D gene is left open where the match is weak. Size tells how often a clone was seen (once, few, many) or the class of an expanded clone, and some rows leave it out.

TRBV2	few	TRBJ2-5	TRBD2	TGTGCCAGCAATGGCGGGAGGGGAGAGACCCAGTACTTC	CASNGGRGETQYF
TRBV27	many	TRBJ2-7	TRBD2	TGTGCCAGCCGTCGGACTAGCCAGACCTACGAGCAGTACTTC	CASRRTSQTYEQYF
TRBV30	few	TRBJ2-1	NA	TGTGCCTGGAGTCCGGGGTCAAGGATGGATGAGCAGTTCTTC	CAWSPGSRMDEQFF
TRBV20-1	NA	TRBJ2-7	TRBD1	TGCAGTGGCGGGACAGGGGTCTACGAGCAGTACTTC	CSGGTGVYEQYF
TRBV20-1	many	TRBJ2-5	TRBD2	TGCAGTGCTTACGTTAGCGGGAGTTTGGTGGAGACCCAGTACTTC	CSAYVSGSLVETQYF
TRBV7-9	NA	TRBJ2-1	TRBD2	TGTGCCAGCAGCTTAGATGCGACTAGCGGGAGTTATGAGCAGTTCTTC	CASSLDATSGSYEQFF
TRBV27	many	TRBJ1-6	NA	TGTGCCAGCAGTTTAAGGACCAAGAGTTCACCCCTCCACTTT	CASSLRTKSSPLHF
TRBV27	few	TRBJ1-2	NA	TGTGCCAGCAGTTTAACGATAGGAGGACAGAGATATGGCTACACCTTC	CASSLTIGGQRYGYTF
TRBV18	many	TRBJ2-5	TRBD1	TGTGCCAGCTCACCCTGGGCCACCCAGGGGGACCAAGAGACCCAGTACTTC	CASSPWATQGDQETQYF
TRBV9	NA	TRBJ2-1	NA	TGTGCCAGCAGCGTAGATTTGCGGGGAGTCGACAATGAGCAGTTCTTC	CASSVDLRGVDNEQFF
TRBV2	many	TRBJ2-3	NA	TGTGCCAGCAGGGCGATACTCACAGATACGCAGTATTTT	CASRAILTDTQYF
TRBV5-1	few	TRBJ2-5	TRBD2	TGCGCCAGCAGCTCCCTTAGCGGGAGGGGCGAAGAGACCCAGTACTTC	CASSSLSGRGEETQYF
TRBV27	many	TRBJ2-7	TRBD2	TGTGCCAGCAGGCCCCCAGCGGGACCGTCCTACGAGCAGTACTTC	CASRPPAGPSYEQYF
TRBV15	many	TRBJ1-2	NA	TGTGCCACCAGCCACTCAGGCGAAGGGGACTTATATGGCTACACCTTC	CATSHSGEGDLYGYTF
TRBV6-1	many	TRBJ2-3	TRBD2	TGTGCCAGCAGTGAAGCGGTTCGTGCTAGCGGGAGTACAGATACGCAGTATTTT	CASSEAVRASGSTDTQYF
TRBV7-9	NA	TRBJ2-1	NA	TGTGCCAGCAACTTAGGTCAAGACGGGGGGCAGTTCTTC	CASNLGQDGGQFF
TRBV20-1	many	TRBJ2-3	TRBD1	TGCAGTGCCCTTCAGACAGGGGGTGGCACAGATACGCAGTATTTT	CSALQTGGGTDTQYF
TRBV7-6	few	TRBJ1-5	TRBD1	TGTGCCAGCAGCTTATTACCCGATGACAGGGAAAACAATCAGCCCCAGCATTTT	CASSLLPDDRENNQPQHF
TRBV12-3/TRBV12-4	many	TRBJ2-7	NA	TGTGCCAGCAGCTTCGGACTCGAGCAGTACTTC	CASSFGLEQYF
TRBV20-1	many	TRBJ2-7	TRBD2	TGCAGTGCTGAGTATAGCGGGGGTACCTACGAGCAGTACTTC	CSAEYSGGTYEQYF
TRBV7-9	many	TRBJ2-5	TRBD2	TGTGCCAGCAGCCGGACTAGCGGCCTTACGGTGGAGACCCAGTACTTC	CASSRTSGLTVETQYF
TRBV10-1	few	TRBJ2-1	NA	TGCGCCAGCAGCGGCCCCGCCAATGAGCAGTTCTTC	CASSGPANEQFF
TRBV5-1	NA	TRBJ2-1	TRBD2	TGCGCCAGCAGCTTGGTAGCGGGGTTATACAATGAGCAGTTCTTC	CASSLVAGLYNEQFF
TRBV11-1	medium-sized	TRBJ2-3	TRBD2	TGTGCCAGCAGCTTTATTGGCGGGAGCTCCACAGATACGCAGTATTTT	CASSFIGGSSTDTQYF
TRBV4-1	NA	TRBJ2-5	TRBD1	TGCGCCAGCAGCCGTGGGACAGGGGGCGCGGAGACCCAGTACTTC	CASSRGTGGAETQYF
TRBV6-2/TRBV6-3	NA	TRBJ2-3	TRBD2	TGTGCCAGCAGTTTTGGGACTACTGGGATCACAGATACGCAGTATTTT	CASSFGTTGITDTQYF
TRBV5-5	NA	TRBJ2-3	TRBD2	TGTGCCAGCAGCCCGGGACTAGGCACAGATACGCAGTATTTT	CASSPGLGTDTQYF
TRBV30	many	TRBJ2-2	NA	TGTGCCTGGAGAGGGGGATGGGCCGACAGGGAGGTCACCGGGGAGCTGTTTTTT	CAWRGGWADREVTGELFF
TRBV6-1	few	TRBJ1-4	NA	TGTGCCAGCAGTGGAGAGCGAGAGGAAAAACTGTTTTTT	CASSGEREEKLFF
TRBV5-1	few	TRBJ2-5	NA	TGCGCCAGCAGCTTTGGGGGAGGACGCGCGACCCAGTACTTC	CASSFGGGRATQYF